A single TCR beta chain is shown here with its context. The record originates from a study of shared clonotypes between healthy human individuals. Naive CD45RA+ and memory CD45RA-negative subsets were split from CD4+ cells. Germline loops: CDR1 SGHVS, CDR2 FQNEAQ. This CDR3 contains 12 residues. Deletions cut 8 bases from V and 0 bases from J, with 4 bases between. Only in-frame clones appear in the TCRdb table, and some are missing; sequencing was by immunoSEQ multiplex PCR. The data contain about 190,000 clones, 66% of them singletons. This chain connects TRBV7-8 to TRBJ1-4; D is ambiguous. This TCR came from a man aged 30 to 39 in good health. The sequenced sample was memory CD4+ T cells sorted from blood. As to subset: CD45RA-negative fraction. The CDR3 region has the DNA TGTGCCAGCGGTGCAACTAATGAAAAACTGTTTTTT. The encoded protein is CASGATNEKLFF.